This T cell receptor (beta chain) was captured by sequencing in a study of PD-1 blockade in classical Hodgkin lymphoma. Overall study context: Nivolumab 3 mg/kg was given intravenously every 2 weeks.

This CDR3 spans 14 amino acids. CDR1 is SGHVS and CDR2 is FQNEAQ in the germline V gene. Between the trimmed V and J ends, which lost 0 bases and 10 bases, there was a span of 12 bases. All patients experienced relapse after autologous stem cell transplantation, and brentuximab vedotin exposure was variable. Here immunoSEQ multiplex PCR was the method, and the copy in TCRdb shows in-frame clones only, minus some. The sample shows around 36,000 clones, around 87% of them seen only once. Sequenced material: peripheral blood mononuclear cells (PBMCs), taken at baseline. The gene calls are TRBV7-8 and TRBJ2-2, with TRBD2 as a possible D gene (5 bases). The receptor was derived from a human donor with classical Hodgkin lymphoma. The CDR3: CASSLALPGTELFF. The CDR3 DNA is TGTGCCAGCAGCTTAGCTCTCCCGGGAACGGAGCTGTTTTTT.